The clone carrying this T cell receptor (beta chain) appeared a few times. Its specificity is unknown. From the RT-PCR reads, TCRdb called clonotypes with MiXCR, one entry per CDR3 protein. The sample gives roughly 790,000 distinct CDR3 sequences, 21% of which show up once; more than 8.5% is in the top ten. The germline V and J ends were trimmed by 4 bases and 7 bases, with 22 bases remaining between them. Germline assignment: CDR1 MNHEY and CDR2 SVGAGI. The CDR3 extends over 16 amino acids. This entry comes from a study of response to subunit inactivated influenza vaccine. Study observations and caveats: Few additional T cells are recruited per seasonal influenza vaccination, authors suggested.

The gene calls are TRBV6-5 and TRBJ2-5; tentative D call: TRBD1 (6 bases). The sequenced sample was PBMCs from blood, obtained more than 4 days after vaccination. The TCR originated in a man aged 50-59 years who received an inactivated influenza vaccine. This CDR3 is CASSSPPGQGLGTQYF. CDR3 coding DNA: TGTGCCAGCAGTTCTCCCCCGGGACAAGGTTTGGGGACCCAGTACTTC.